This entry is about one T cell receptor beta chain. This CDR3 spans 14 amino acids. The J segment lost 8 bases and the V segment lost 2 bases, leaving 6 bases of the junction unmatched. Germline loops: CDR1 SGDLS, CDR2 YYNGEE. The record originates from a study of blood T cell repertoires in COVID-19. Overall study context: T cells, B-cell-depleted T cells, or PBMCs provided the cDNA or gDNA that served as material.

Original handling: Counts of nucleated cells, estimated from reference gene primer amplification, were obtained. The method was immunoSEQ multiplex PCR; TCRdb's version includes in-frame clones alone and lacks a portion of them. V, J and clone size derive from that table, while D and trimming were established from the DNA sequence. The sample shows 25,000 to 35,000 clones, 88% of them seen only once. Followed longitudinally, the Seattle patients had been enrolled during active infection. The origin of this receptor is a man in his sixties with COVID-19, enrolled during active disease. The sample comprised peripheral blood. The chain carries TRBV9 and TRBJ1-4, with TRBD1 matching over 7 bases. The CDR3 reads CASSVTGISEKLFF. The DNA of the CDR3 is TGTGCCAGCAGCGTGACAGGGATTAGCGAAAAACTGTTTTTT. Looking up the rest from reference TRBV9 and TRBJ1-4 gives the full variable domain: DSGVTQTPKHLITATGQRVTLRCSPRSGDLSVYWYQQSLDQGLQFLIQYYNGEERAKGNILERFSAQQFPDLHSELNLSSLELGDSALYFCASSVTGISEKLFFGSGTQLSVL.